This TCR beta chain was identified in a study of shared clonotypes between healthy human individuals. The overall study: A few men and two women, aged 18 to 49, were donors. Three CD4 naive, three CD4 memory, two CD8 naive and one CD8 memory plate were used per donor.

Turning to this clone: This specimen includes other DNA sequences encoding the same CDR3.

J gave up 1 base and V 0 bases, and 3 bases lay outside the gene matches. Germline V gene lookup returns CDR1 LGHNA and CDR2 YNFKEQ. CDR3 length equals 17 residues. Assay: immunoSEQ multiplex PCR; the TCRdb copy retains only in-frame clones and omits some. This table holds over 2 million clones, less than 95% found once. It was into CD45RA+ naive and CD45RA-negative memory subsets that the CD4+ cells were split. Material for sequencing was naive CD4+ T cells from PBMCs. Subset denoted: CD45RA+ positively selected. The gene calls are TRBV4-2 and TRBJ2-1, with 10 positions matching TRBD2. This clonotype was sampled from a man younger than 35 in good health. Some clones in this sample may be carry-over from other donors' samples. CDR3 in amino acids: CASSQEPSGSSYNEQFF. CDR3 coding DNA: TGTGCCAGCAGCCAAGAGCCTAGCGGGAGTTCCTACAATGAGCAGTTCTTC.